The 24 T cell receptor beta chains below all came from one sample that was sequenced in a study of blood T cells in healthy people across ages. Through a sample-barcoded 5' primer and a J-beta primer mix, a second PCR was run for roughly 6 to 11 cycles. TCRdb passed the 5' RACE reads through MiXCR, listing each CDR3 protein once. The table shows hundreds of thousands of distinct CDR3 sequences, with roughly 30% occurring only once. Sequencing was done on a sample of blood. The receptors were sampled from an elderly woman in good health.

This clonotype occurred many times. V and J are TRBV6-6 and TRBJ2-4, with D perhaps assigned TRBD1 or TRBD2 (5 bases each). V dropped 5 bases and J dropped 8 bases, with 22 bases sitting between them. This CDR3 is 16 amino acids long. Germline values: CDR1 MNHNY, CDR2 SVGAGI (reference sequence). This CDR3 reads CASSGAPGRTRDIQYF. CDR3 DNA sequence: TGTGCCAGCAGTGGGGCGCCGGGGCGTACTCGGGACATTCAGTACTTC.

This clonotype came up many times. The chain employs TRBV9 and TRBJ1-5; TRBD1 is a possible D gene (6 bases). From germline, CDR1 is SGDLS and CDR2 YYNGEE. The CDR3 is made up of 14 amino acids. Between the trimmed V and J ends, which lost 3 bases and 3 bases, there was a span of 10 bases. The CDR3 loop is CASSAGGPNQPQHF. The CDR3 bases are TGTGCCAGCAGCGCTGGGGGCCCCAATCAGCCCCAGCATTTT. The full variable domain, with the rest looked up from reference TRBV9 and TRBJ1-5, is DSGVTQTPKHLITATGQRVTLRCSPRSGDLSVYWYQQSLDQGLQFLIQYYNGEERAKGNILERFSAQQFPDLHSELNLSSLELGDSALYFCASSAGGPNQPQHFGDGTRLSIL.

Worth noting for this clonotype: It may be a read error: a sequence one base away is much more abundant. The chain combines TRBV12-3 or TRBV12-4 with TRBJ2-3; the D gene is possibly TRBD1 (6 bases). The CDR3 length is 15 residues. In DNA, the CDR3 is TGTGCCAGCAGCTTCCGTACAGGGCGTCAAGATGCGCAGTATTTT. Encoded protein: CASSFRTGRQDAQYF.

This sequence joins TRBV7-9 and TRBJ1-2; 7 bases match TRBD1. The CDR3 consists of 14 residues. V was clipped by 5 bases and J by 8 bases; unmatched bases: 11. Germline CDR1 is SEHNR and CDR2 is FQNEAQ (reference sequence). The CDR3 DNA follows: TGTGCCAGCAGCGAATCTGCCAGGGGGAAGGGCTACACCTTC. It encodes CASSESARGKGYTF. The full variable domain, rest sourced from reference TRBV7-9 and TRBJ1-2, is DTGVSQNPRHKITKRGQNVTFRCDPISEHNRLYWYRQTLGQGPEFLTYFQNEAQLEKSRLLSDRFSAERPKGSFSTLEIQRTEQGDSAMYLCASSESARGKGYTFGSGTRLTVV.

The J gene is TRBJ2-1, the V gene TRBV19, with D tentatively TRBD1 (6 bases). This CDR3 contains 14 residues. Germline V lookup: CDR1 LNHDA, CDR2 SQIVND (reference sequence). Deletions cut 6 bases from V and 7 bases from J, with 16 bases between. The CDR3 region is CASSTGQVGNEQFF. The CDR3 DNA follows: TGTGCCAGTAGCACAGGGCAGGTGGGGAATGAGCAGTTCTTC.

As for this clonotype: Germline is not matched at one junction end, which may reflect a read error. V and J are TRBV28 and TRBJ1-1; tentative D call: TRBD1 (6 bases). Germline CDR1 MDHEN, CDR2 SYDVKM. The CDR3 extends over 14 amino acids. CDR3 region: CAGSRTGTDTEAFF. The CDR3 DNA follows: TGTGCCGGCAGTCGAACAGGGACGGACACTGAAGCTTTCTTT.

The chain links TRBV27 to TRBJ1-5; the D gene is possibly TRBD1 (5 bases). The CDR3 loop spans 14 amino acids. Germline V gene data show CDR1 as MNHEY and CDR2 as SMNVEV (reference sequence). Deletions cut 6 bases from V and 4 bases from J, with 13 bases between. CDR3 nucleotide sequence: TGTGCCAGCAGCCCCCATCAGGGAAATCAGCCCCAGCATTTT. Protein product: CASSPHQGNQPQHF.

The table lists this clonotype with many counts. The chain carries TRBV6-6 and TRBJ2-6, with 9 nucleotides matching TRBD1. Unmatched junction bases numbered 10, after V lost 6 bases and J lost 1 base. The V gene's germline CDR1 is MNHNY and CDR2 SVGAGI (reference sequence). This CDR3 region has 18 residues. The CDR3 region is CASRPQGQGLSGANVLTF. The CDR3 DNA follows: TGTGCCAGCAGACCCCAAGGACAGGGGTTGTCTGGGGCCAACGTCCTGACTTTC.

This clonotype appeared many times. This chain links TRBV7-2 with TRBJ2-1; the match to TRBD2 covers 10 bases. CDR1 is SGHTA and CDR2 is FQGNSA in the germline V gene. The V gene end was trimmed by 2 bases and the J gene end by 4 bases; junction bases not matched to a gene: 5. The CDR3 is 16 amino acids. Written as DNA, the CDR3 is TGTGCCAGCAGCTTAAGCGGGGGGGCAGGTTACAATGAGCAGTTCTTC. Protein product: CASSLSGGAGYNEQFF.

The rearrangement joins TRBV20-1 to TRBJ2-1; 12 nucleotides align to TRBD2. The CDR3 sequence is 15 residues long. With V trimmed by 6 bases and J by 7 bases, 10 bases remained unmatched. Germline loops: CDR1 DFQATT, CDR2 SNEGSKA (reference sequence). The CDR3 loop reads CSAPRLAGARNEQFF. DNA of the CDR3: TGCAGTGCGCCCCGACTAGCGGGAGCTAGAAATGAGCAGTTCTTC.

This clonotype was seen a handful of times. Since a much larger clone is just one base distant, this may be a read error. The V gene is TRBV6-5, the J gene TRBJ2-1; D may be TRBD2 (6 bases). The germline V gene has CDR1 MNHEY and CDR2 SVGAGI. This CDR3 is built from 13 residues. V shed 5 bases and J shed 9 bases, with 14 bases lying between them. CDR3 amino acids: CASSGGTWGEQFF. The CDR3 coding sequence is TGTGCCAGCAGTGGGGGGACCTGGGGTGAGCAGTTCTTC.

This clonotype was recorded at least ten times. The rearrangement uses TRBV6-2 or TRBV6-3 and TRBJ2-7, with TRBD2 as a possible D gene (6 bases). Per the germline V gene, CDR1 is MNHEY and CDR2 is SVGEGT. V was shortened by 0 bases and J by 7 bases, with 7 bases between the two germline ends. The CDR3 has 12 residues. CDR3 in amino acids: CASSYSAGEQYF. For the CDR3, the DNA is TGTGCCAGCAGTTACTCGGCGGGGGAGCAGTACTTC.

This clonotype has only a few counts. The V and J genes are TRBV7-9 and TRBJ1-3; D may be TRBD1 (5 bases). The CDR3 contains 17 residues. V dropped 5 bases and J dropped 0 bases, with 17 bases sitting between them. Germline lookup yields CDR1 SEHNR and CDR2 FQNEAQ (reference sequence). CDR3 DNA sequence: TGTGCCAGCAGCGCGGGACGCCGGTCCAGCTCTGGAAACACCATATATTTT. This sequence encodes CASSAGRRSSSGNTIYF.

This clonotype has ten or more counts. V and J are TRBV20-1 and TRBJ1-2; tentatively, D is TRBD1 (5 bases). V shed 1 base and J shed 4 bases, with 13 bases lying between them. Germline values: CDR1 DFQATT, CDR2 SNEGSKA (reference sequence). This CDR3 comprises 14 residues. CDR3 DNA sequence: TGCAGTGCTAGAGTTGGGACGGTGTCCTATGGCTACACCTTC. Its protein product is CSARVGTVSYGYTF.

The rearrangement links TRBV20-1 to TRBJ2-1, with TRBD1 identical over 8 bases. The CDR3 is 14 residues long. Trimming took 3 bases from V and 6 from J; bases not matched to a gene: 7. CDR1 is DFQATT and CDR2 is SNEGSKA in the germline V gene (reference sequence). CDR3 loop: CSARARTGINEQFF. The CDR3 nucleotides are TGCAGTGCTAGGGCTAGGACAGGGATCAATGAGCAGTTCTTC.

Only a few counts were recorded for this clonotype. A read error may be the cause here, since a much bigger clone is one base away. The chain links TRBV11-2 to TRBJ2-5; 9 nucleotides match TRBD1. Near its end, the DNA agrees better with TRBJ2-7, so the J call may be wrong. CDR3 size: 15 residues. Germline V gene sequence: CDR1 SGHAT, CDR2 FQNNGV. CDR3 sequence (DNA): TGTGCCGGCAGCTCGCCAAGGACAGGGGATTACGAGCAGTACTTC. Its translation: CAGSSPRTGDYEQYF.

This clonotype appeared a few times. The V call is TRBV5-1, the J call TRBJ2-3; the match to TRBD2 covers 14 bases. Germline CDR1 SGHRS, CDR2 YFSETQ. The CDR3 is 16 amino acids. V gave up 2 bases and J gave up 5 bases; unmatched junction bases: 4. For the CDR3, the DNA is TGCGCCAGCAGCTTAGAAGGGACTAGCGGGAGAGATACGCAGTATTTT. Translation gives CASSLEGTSGRDTQYF.

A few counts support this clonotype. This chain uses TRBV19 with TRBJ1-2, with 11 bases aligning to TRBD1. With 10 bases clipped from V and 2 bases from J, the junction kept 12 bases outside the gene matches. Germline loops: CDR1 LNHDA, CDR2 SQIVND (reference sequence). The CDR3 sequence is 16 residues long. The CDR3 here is CATLWTGGARNYGYTF. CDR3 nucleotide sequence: TGTGCCACCCTATGGACAGGGGGCGCGAGAAACTATGGCTACACCTTC.

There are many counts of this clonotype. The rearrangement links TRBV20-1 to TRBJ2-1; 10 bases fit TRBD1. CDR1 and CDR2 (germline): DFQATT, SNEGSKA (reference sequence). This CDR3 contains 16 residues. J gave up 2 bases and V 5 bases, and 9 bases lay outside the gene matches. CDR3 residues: CSALRGGQGTYNEQFF. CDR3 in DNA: TGCAGTGCTCTACGAGGGGGACAGGGGACCTACAATGAGCAGTTCTTC.

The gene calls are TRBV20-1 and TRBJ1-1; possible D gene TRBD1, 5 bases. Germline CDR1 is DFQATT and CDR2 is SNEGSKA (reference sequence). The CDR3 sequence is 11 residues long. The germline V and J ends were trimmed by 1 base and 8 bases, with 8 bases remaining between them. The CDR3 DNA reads TGCAGTGCTAGAGCTTACAGGGAAGCTTTCTTT. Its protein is CSARAYREAFF.

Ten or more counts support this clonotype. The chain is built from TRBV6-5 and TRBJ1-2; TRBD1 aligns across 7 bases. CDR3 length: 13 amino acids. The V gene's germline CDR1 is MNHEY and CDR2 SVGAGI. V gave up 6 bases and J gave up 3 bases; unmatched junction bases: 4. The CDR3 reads CASRPTGDYGYTF. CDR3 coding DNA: TGTGCCAGCAGACCTACAGGGGACTATGGCTACACCTTC.

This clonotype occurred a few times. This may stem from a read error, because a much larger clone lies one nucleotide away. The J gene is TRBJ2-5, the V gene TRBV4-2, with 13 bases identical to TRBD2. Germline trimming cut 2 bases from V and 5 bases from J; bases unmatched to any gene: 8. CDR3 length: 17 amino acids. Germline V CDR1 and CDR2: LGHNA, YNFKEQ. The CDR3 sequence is CASSQTGTSGVGETQYF. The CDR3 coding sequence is TGTGCCAGCAGCCAAACCGGGACTAGCGGGGTAGGGGAGACCCAGTACTTC.

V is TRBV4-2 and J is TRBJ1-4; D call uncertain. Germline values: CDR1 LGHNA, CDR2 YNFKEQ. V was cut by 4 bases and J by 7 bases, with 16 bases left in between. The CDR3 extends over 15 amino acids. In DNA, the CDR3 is TGTGCCAGCAGCCGGAAGCAGGCATCTGGTGAAAAACTGTTTTTT. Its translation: CASSRKQASGEKLFF.

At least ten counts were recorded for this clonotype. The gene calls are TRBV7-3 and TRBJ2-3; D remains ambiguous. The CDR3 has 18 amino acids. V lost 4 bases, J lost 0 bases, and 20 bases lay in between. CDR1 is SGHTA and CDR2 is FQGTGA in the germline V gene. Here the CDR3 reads CASSSLGRQSRSTDTQYF. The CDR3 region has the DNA TGTGCCAGCAGCTCCCTGGGCAGGCAGAGTCGTAGCACAGATACGCAGTATTTT.